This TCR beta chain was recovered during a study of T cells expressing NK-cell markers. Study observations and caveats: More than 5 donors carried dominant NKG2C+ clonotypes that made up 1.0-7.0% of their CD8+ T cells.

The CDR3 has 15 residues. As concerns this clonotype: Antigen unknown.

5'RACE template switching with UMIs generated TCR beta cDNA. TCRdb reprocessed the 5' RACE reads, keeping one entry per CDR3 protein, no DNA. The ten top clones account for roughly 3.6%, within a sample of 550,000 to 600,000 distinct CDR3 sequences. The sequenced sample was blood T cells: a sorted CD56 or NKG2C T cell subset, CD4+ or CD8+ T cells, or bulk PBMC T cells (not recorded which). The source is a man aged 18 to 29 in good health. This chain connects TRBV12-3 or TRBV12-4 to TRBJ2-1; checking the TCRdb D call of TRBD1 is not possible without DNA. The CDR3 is CASSSGTVTHNEQFF.